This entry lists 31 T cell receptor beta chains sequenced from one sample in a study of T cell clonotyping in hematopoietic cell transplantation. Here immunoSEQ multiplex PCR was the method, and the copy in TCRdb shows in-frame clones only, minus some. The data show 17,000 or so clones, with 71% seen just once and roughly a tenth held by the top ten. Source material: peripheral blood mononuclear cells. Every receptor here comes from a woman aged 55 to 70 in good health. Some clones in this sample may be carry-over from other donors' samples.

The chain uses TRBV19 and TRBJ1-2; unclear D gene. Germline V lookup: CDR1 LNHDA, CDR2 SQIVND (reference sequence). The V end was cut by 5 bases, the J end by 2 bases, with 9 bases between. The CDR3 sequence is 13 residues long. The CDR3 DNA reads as TGTGCCAGTAGTTTCTCGCTAAACTATGGCTACACCTTC. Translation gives CASSFSLNYGYTF.

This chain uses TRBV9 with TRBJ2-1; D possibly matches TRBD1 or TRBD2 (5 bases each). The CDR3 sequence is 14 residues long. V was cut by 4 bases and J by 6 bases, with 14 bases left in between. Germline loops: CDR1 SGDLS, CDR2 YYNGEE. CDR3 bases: TGTGCCAGCAGCCCCGGGGTTAGGGGCAATGAGCAGTTCTTC. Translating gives CASSPGVRGNEQFF.

CDR3 in amino acids: CASSYGGGYNEQFF. The CDR3 DNA is TGTGCCAGCAGTTACGGCGGGGGATACAATGAGCAGTTCTTC. The chain employs TRBV6-5 and TRBJ2-1; 7 bases are shared with TRBD2. V was clipped by 2 bases and J by 4 bases; unmatched bases: 2. Germline V lookup: CDR1 MNHEY, CDR2 SVGAGI. The CDR3 is made up of 14 amino acids.

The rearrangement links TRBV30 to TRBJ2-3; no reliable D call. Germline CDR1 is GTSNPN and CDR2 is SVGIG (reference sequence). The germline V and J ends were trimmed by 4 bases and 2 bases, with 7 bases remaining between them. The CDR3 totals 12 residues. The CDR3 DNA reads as TGTGCCTGGAAGTGGAACACAGATACGCAGTATTTT. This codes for CAWKWNTDTQYF.

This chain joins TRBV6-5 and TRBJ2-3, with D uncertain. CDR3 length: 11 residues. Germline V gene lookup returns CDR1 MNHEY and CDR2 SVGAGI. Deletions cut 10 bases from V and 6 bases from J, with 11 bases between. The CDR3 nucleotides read TGTGCCATTACGTCTGGGGATACGCAGTATTTT. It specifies CAITSGDTQYF.

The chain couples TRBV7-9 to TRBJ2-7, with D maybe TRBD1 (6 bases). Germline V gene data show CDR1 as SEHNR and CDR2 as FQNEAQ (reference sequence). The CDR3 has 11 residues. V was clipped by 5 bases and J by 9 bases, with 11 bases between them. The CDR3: CASSPGAGQYF. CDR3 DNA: TGTGCCAGCAGCCCAGGGGCGGGGCAGTACTTC.

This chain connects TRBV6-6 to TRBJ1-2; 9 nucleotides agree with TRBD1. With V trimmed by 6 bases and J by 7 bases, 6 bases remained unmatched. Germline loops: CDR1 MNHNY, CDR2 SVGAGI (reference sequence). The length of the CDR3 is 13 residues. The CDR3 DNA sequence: TGTGCCAGCAGCTCACAGGGGGCGGGTGGCTACACCTTC. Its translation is CASSSQGAGGYTF.

The CDR3 loop is CASNLDRATEAFF. In nucleotides, the CDR3 is TGTGCCAGCAACTTAGACAGGGCCACTGAAGCTTTCTTT. This chain joins TRBV28 and TRBJ1-1; 7 bases agree with TRBD1. The CDR3 spans 13 residues. Germline V lookup: CDR1 MDHEN, CDR2 SYDVKM. The V and J ends lost 7 bases and 4 bases, in that order; junction bases with no gene match: 6.

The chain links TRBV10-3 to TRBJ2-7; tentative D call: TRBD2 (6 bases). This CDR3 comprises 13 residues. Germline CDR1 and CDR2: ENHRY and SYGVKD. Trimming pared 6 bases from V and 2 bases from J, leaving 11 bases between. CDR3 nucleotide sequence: TGTGCCATCAGACGGGACTCGACCTACGAGCAGTACTTC. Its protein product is CAIRRDSTYEQYF.

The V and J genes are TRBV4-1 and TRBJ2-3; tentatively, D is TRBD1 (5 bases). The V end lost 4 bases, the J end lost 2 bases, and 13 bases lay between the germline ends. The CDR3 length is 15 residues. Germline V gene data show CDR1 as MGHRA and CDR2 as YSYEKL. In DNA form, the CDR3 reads TGCGCCAGCAGCCCAGGGTACTCGATCACAGATACGCAGTATTTT. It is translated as CASSPGYSITDTQYF.

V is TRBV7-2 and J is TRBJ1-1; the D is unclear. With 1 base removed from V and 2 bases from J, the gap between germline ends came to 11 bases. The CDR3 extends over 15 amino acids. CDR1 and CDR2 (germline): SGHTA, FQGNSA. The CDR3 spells CASSLGIGINTEAFF. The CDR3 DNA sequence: TGTGCCAGCAGCTTAGGGATAGGAATTAACACTGAAGCTTTCTTT.

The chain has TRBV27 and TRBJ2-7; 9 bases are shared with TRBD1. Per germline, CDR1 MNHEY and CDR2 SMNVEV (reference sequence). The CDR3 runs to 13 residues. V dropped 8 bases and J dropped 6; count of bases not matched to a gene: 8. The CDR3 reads CASAGQGMREQYF. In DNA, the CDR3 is TGTGCCAGCGCGGGACAGGGAATGCGCGAGCAGTACTTC.

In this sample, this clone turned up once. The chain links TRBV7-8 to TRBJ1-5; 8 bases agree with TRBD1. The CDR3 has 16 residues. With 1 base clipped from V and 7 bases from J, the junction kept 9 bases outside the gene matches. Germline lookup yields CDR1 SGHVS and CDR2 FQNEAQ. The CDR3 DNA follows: TGTGCCAGCAGCTTAGGCCCCGGACAGGGAGCGCAGCCCCAGCATTTT. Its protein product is CASSLGPGQGAQPQHF.

The CDR3 protein is CASSRLAGGQYF. The DNA for the CDR3 is TGTGCCAGCAGCAGACTAGCTGGTGGGCAGTACTTC. The chain uses TRBV27 and TRBJ2-7; 7 nucleotides agree with TRBD2. Germline CDR1 is MNHEY and CDR2 is SMNVEV (reference sequence). The CDR3 extends over 12 amino acids. V gave up 6 bases and J gave up 9 bases; unmatched junction bases: 8.

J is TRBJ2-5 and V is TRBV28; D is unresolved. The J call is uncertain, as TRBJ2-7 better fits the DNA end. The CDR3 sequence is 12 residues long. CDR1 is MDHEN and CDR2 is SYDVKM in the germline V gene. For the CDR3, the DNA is TGTGCCAGCAGCCCCCTTTGGGTCGAGCAGTACTTC. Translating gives CASSPLWVEQYF.

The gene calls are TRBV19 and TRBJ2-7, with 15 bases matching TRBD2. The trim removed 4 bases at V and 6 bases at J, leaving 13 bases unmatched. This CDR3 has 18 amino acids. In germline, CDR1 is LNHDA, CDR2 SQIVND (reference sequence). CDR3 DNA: TGTGCCAGTAGTAACCTCACCGGACTAGCGGGAGGGCCTGGCGAGCAGTACTTC. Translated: CASSNLTGLAGGPGEQYF.

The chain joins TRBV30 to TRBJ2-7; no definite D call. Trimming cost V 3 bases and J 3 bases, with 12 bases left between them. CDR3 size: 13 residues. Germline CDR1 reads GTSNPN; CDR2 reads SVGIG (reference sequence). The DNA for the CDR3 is TGTGCCTGGAGCGTGAGATCCAGCTACGAGCAGTACTTC. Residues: CAWSVRSSYEQYF.

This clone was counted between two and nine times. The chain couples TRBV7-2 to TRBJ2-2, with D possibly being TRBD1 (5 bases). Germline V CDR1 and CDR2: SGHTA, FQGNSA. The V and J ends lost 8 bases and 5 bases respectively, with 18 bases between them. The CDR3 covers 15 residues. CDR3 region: CASRPDSRVTGELFF. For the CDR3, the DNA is TGTGCCAGCCGCCCCGACAGCCGAGTGACCGGGGAGCTGTTTTTT.

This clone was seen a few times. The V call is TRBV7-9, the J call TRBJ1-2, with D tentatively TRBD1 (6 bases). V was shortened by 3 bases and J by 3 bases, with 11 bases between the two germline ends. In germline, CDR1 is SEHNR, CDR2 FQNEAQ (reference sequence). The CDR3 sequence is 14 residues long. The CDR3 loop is CASSFGQPDYGYTF. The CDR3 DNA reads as TGTGCCAGCAGCTTTGGACAGCCCGACTATGGCTACACCTTC.

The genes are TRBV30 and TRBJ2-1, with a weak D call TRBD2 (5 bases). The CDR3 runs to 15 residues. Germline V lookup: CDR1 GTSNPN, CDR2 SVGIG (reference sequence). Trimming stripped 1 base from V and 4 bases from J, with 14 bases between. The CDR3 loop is CAWSAVALVYNEQFF. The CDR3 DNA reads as TGTGCCTGGAGTGCTGTAGCACTAGTATACAATGAGCAGTTCTTC.

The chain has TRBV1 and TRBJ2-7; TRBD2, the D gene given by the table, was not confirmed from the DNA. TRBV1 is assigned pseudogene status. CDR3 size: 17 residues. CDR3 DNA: TGCACCAGCAGCCAAGAAGGGGTGGAGGGGGGGTCCTACGAGCAGTACTTC. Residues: CTSSQEGVEGGSYEQYF.

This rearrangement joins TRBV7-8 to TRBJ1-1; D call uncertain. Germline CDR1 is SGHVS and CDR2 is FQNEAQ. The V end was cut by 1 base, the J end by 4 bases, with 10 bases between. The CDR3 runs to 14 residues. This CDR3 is CASSLETAITEAFF. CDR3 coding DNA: TGTGCCAGCAGCTTAGAGACGGCGATCACTGAAGCTTTCTTT. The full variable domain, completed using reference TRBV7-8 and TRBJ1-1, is GAGVSQSPRYKVAKRGQDVALRCDPISGHVSLFWYQQALGQGPEFLTYFQNEAQLDKSGLPSDRFFAERPEGSVSTLKIQRTQQEDSAVYLCASSLETAITEAFFGQGTRLTVV.

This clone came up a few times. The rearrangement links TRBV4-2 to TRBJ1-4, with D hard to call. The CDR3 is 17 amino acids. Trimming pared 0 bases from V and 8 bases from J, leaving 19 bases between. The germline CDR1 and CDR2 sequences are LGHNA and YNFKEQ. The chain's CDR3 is CASSQDRTTGRYEKLFF. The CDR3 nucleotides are TGTGCCAGCAGCCAAGATCGGACCACCGGAAGATACGAAAAACTGTTTTTT.

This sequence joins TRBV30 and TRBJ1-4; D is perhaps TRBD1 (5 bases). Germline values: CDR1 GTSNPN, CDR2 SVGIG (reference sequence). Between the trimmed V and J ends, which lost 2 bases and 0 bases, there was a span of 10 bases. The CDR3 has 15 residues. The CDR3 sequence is CAWSHMGATNEKLFF. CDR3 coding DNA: TGTGCCTGGAGTCACATGGGGGCAACTAATGAAAAACTGTTTTTT. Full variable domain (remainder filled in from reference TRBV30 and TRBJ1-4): SQTIHQWPATLVQPVGSPLSLECTVEGTSNPNLYWYRQAAGRGLQLLFYSVGIGQISSEVPQNLSASRPQDRQFILSSKKLLLSDSGFYLCAWSHMGATNEKLFFGSGTQLSVL.

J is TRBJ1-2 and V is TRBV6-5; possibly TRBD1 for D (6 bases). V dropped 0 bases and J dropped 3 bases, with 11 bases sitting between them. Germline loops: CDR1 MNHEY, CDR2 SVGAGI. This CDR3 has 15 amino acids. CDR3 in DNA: TGTGCCAGCAGTTACTCGTCGACAGGAGACTATGGCTACACCTTC. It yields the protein CASSYSSTGDYGYTF.

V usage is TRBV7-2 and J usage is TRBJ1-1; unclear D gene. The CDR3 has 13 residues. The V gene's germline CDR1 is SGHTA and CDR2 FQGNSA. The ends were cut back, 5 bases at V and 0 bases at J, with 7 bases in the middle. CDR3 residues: CASSISLNTEAFF. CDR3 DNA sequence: TGTGCCAGCAGCATATCACTGAACACTGAAGCTTTCTTT.

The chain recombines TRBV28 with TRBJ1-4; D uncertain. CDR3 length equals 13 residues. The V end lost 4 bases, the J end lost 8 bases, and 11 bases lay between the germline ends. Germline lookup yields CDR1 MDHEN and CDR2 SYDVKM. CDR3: CASSSGIIEKLFF. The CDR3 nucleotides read TGTGCCAGCAGTTCTGGAATAATCGAAAAACTGTTTTTT. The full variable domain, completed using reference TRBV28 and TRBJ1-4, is DVKVTQSSRYLVKRTGEKVFLECVQDMDHENMFWYRQDPGLGLRLIYFSYDVKMKEKGDIPEGYSVSREKKERFSLILESASTNQTSMYLCASSSGIIEKLFFGSGTQLSVL.

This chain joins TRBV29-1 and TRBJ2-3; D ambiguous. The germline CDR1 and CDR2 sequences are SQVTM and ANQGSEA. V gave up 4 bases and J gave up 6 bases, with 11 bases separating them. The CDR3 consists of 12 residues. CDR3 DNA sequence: TGCAGCGTTGTTGGGTCCTCGGATACGCAGTATTTT. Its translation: CSVVGSSDTQYF.

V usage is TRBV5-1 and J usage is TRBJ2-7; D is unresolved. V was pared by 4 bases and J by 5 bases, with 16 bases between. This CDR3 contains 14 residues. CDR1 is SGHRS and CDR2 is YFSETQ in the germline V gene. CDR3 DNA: TGCGCCAGCAGCCCGGAAACCCCTCGGGACGAGCAGTACTTC. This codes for CASSPETPRDEQYF.

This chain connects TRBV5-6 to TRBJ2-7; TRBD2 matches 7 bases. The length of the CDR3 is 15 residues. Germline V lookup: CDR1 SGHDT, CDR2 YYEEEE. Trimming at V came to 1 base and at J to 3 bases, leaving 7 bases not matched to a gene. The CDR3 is CASSLYGGRGYEQYF. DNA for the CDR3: TGTGCCAGCAGCTTGTACGGGGGGAGGGGCTACGAGCAGTACTTC.

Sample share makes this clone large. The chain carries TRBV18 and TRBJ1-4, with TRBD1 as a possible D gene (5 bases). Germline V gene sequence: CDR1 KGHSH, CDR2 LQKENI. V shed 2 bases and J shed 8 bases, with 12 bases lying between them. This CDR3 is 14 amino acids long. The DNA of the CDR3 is TGTGCCAGCTCACCATTCTGGACACTAGAAAAACTGTTTTTT. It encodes CASSPFWTLEKLFF.